The source of this TCR beta chain is a study of PD-L1 blockade in urothelial cancer. The overall study: After treatment start, blood was analyzed at 3 weeks (second dose) and at 6 weeks. Per blood sample, T cells had a median of roughly 150,000.

The protocol was immunoSEQ multiplex PCR, while the TCRdb copy is restricted to in-frame clones and leaves out a portion. The top ten clones hold around 2.4% of a sample with 100,000 or so clones, under 85% of them seen once. Study-wide findings and caveats: TCR clonality was measured in pretreatment peripheral blood. Clonality below the median predicted better survival.

Note on this clone: Its antigen is unidentified. One end of the junction fails to match germline, which may point to a read error.

The CDR3 spans 15 residues. Germline values: CDR1 SGHRS, CDR2 YFSETQ. The rearrangement links TRBV5-1 to TRBJ1-2; no reliable D call. The specimen comprised PBMCs, sampled around atezolizumab (anti-PD-L1) treatment. The receptor's source is a man in his fifties with urothelial cancer. CDR3 residues: CASRLDHSMNYGYTF. The CDR3, as DNA: TGCGCCAGCAGATTGGACCACTCTATGAACTATGGCTACACCTTC.